Below, 14 T cell receptor beta chains from the same sample are listed, as sequenced in a study of a mutant IDH1 vaccine in newly diagnosed glioma. Assay used: immunoSEQ multiplex PCR; TCRdb lists only in-frame clones, some missing. The data contain 53,000 or so clones, about 77% of them seen just once; the ten biggest clones take up about 5%. The time point here: week 5, during vaccination. Every vaccination contained 300 ug of the mutant IDH1 20-mer peptide and was paired with topical imiquimod. No antigen is known for these receptors. The starting material was PBMCs, obtained from a glioma patient whose treatment included an IDH1 peptide vaccine. The receptors shown here come from a man between 45 and 60 years old with glioma.

The V call is TRBV27, the J call TRBJ1-2; TRBD1 aligns across 9 bases. Germline V gives CDR1 MNHEY, CDR2 SMNVEV (reference sequence). The V gene end was trimmed by 5 bases and the J gene end by 5 bases; junction bases not matched to a gene: 9. The CDR3 spans 15 residues. The CDR3 nucleotides read TGTGCCAGCAGTCCTAGGGACAGGGTGTTGTATGGCTACACCTTC. Its translation: CASSPRDRVLYGYTF.

This rearrangement joins TRBV10-3 to TRBJ2-7; D is perhaps TRBD1 or TRBD2 (6 bases each). This CDR3 is 15 amino acids long. The germline gives CDR1 ENHRY, CDR2 SYGVKD. Deletions cut 10 bases from V and 3 bases from J, with 22 bases between. Here the CDR3 DNA reads TGTGCCACCCGCCTAGGGGGGACGGATTACTACGAGCAGTACTTC. Translation: CATRLGGTDYYEQYF.

V gene TRBV6-1 combines with J gene TRBJ2-3; the D is unclear. The CDR3 has 13 amino acids. Trimming cost V 4 bases and J 2 bases, with 7 bases left between them. Germline V CDR1 and CDR2: MNHNS, SASEGT. CDR3 in DNA: TGTGCCAGCAGTGGCACTTTCACAGATACGCAGTATTTT. Protein sequence: CASSGTFTDTQYF.

About this clone itself: The junction does not match germline at one end; this may be a read error. This chain uses TRBV7-7 with TRBJ2-5; 7 positions agree with TRBD2. There are 14 residues in the CDR3. Looked up from germline, CDR1 is SSHAT and CDR2 is FNYEAQ (reference sequence). The CDR3 DNA follows: TGTGCTAGCAGCTTAGCTGCGGGGGTAGAGACCCAGTACTTC. Protein product: CASSLAAGVETQYF.

This clone was observed a handful of times. The chain combines TRBV30 with TRBJ2-2; D gene unclear. The V end was cut by 0 bases, the J end by 4 bases, with 9 bases between. CDR3 length: 14 amino acids. Per the germline V gene, CDR1 is GTSNPN and CDR2 is SVGIG (reference sequence). CDR3 in DNA: TGTGCCTGGAGTGTAATCACCTTCACCGGGGAGCTGTTTTTT. It codes for CAWSVITFTGELFF.

This clone appeared a few times. The V and J genes are TRBV30 and TRBJ2-3; D may be TRBD1 or TRBD2 (5 bases each). The CDR3 spans 15 residues. The ends were cut back, 3 bases at V and 2 bases at J, with 15 bases in the middle. From germline, CDR1 is GTSNPN and CDR2 SVGIG (reference sequence). Written as DNA, the CDR3 is TGTGCCTGGAGGACTGCAGGGACCTTCACAGATACGCAGTATTTT. Amino acids: CAWRTAGTFTDTQYF.

This chain joins TRBV25-1 and TRBJ1-5; D unresolved. Trimming left V 8 bases short and J 3 bases short, with 17 bases between. The CDR3 contains 15 residues. Germline CDR1 is MGHDK and CDR2 is SYGVNS. CDR3 sequence (DNA): TGTGCCAGCGCTGACCACAGTGAACCCAATCAGCCCCAGCATTTT. Its protein product is CASADHSEPNQPQHF.

The chain is built from TRBV4-3 and TRBJ2-5, with D perhaps being TRBD1 or TRBD2 (5 bases each). Germline V gives CDR1 LGHNA, CDR2 YSLEER. The CDR3 contains 15 residues. Trimming removed 2 bases from V and 2 bases from J, with 12 bases in between. The CDR3 DNA reads TGCGCCAGCAGCCAAAGCCGGGGCCCTCAAGAGACCCAGTACTTC. Translation: CASSQSRGPQETQYF.

The V and J genes are TRBV2 and TRBJ2-1; 7 bases line up with TRBD1. The germline gives CDR1 SNHLY, CDR2 FYNNEI. V shed 6 bases and J 1 base; nucleotides not matched to a gene: 6. This CDR3 region has 15 residues. The CDR3 coding sequence is TGTGCCAGCAGAGCTGGGACAGTATCCTACAATGAGCAGTTCTTC. It is translated as CASRAGTVSYNEQFF.

This clone was found a few times. The chain is built from TRBV7-3 and TRBJ2-2, with TRBD2 matching 7 bases. The CDR3 covers 16 residues. The J segment lost 1 base and the V segment lost 5 bases, leaving 7 bases of the junction unmatched. From germline, CDR1 is SGHTA and CDR2 FQGTGA. Here the CDR3 DNA reads TGTGCCAGCAGCCCTAGTGGGGGGGTGAACACCGGGGAGCTGTTTTTT. Its protein is CASSPSGGVNTGELFF.

This clone was detected a few times. This chain links TRBV27 with TRBJ2-3; D remains ambiguous. CDR1 and CDR2 (germline): MNHEY, SMNVEV (reference sequence). Trimming pared 3 bases from V and 5 bases from J, leaving 3 bases between. The CDR3 contains 11 residues. The CDR3 sequence is CASSLKDTQYF. CDR3 bases: TGTGCCAGCAGTTTGAAAGATACGCAGTATTTT.

The chain links TRBV10-3 to TRBJ1-5; D is perhaps TRBD1 (5 bases). Germline CDR1 reads ENHRY; CDR2 reads SYGVKD. Trimming removed 3 bases at V and 4 bases at J, with 13 bases between. The CDR3 totals 15 residues. The CDR3 DNA is TGTGCCATCAGTGAAGTCAGGGCTCAAAATCAGCCCCAGCATTTT. It encodes CAISEVRAQNQPQHF.

CDR3 in DNA: TGTGCCATCAGTGAGACAGCCCAGAGCAATCAGCCCCAGCATTTT. Amino acids: CAISETAQSNQPQHF. The genes are TRBV10-3 and TRBJ1-5; D is unclear. Trimming stripped 2 bases from V and 1 base from J, with 9 bases between. The CDR3 extends over 15 amino acids. Germline CDR1 ENHRY, CDR2 SYGVKD.

The chain is built from TRBV6-6 and TRBJ1-3, with TRBD1 matching 7 bases. The germline V gene encodes CDR1 MNHNY and CDR2 SVGAGI (reference sequence). The CDR3 contains 15 residues. The V gene end was trimmed by 4 bases and the J gene end by 2 bases; junction bases not matched to a gene: 5. CDR3 loop: CASSSTGSTGNTIYF. DNA for the CDR3: TGTGCCAGCAGTTCGACAGGGTCGACTGGAAACACCATATATTTT.